Below are 14 T cell receptor beta chains sequenced from a single sample in a study of T-cell memory formation after mild COVID-19. MiXCR was run by TCRdb on the 5' RACE reads, yielding one entry per CDR3 protein. The sample gives some 48,000 distinct CDR3 sequences, 25% to 35% of which show up once; around 44% is in the top ten. Sequenced input: PBMCs or a T cell subset sorted from them (not recorded which). The receptors were gathered from a man in his late teens or twenties who had mild COVID-19 (a few samples of this study predate the infection). Cell type and time point are not known.

The rearrangement links TRBV7-6 to TRBJ2-3, with 15 bases matching TRBD2. In germline, CDR1 is SGHVS, CDR2 FNYEAQ. CDR3 length equals 17 residues. The V gene end was trimmed by 5 bases and the J gene end by 1 base; junction bases not matched to a gene: 4. The CDR3 is CASSPGTSGGRTDTQYF. The CDR3 coding sequence is TGTGCCAGCAGCCCAGGGACTAGCGGGGGGCGCACAGATACGCAGTATTTT.

The sample holds one count of this clonotype. The CDR3 nucleotides read TGTGCCAGCAGCGTTACTTCTCACAGGGTCAGCAACGAGCAGTACTTC. Translating it yields CASSVTSHRVSNEQYF. This chain joins TRBV9 and TRBJ2-7; D possibly corresponds to TRBD1 (6 bases). Germline V CDR1 and CDR2: SGDLS, YYNGEE. The CDR3 spans 16 residues. V dropped 2 bases and J dropped 5 bases, with 20 bases sitting between them.

The V and J genes are TRBV7-9 and TRBJ2-5, with D maybe TRBD2 (5 bases). The V gene lost 5 bases and the J gene lost 5 bases, with 18 bases spanning the gap. The CDR3 spans 15 residues. From germline, CDR1 is SEHNR and CDR2 FQNEAQ (reference sequence). This CDR3 reads CASSPALLGRETQYF. CDR3 bases: TGTGCCAGCAGCCCGGCCCTACTAGGGCGCGAGACCCAGTACTTC.

This clonotype was detected many times. The chain uses TRBV5-6 and TRBJ2-7; D not resolved. Germline CDR1 reads SGHDT; CDR2 reads YYEEEE. Trimming pared 1 base from V and 2 bases from J, leaving 10 bases between. The CDR3 has 14 residues. In DNA, the CDR3 is TGTGCCAGCAGCTTGCATCTGGATACCTACGAGCAGTACTTC. Translating gives CASSLHLDTYEQYF.

This chain joins TRBV2 and TRBJ2-3; a possible D gene is TRBD2 (6 bases). Germline V lookup: CDR1 SNHLY, CDR2 FYNNEI. Trimming stripped 6 bases from V and 3 bases from J, with 16 bases between. CDR3 size: 15 residues. This CDR3 reads CASSPPGEVTDTQYF. The CDR3 DNA reads TGTGCCAGCAGCCCGCCGGGGGAGGTAACAGATACGCAGTATTTT.

This clonotype has just a few counts. V usage is TRBV28 and J usage is TRBJ1-5, with 8 nucleotides matching TRBD1. The CDR3 is 20 residues long. J gave up 0 bases and V 3 bases, and 16 bases lay outside the gene matches. Per germline, CDR1 MDHEN and CDR2 SYDVKM. The CDR3 coding sequence is TGTGCCAGCAGTTTCCGGGACAGGTTTCGAGTTTGGTATAGCAATCAGCCCCAGCATTTT. The encoded protein is CASSFRDRFRVWYSNQPQHF.

The chain links TRBV2 to TRBJ1-2; D gene ambiguous. Germline loops: CDR1 SNHLY, CDR2 FYNNEI. The V end lost 3 bases, the J end lost 0 bases, and 8 bases lay between the germline ends. The CDR3 covers 14 residues. In DNA, the CDR3 is TGTGCCAGCAGTGATTCCAGAGCTAACTATGGCTACACCTTC. As protein: CASSDSRANYGYTF.

V gene TRBV7-2 combines with J gene TRBJ1-5; TRBD1 is a possible D gene (5 bases). This CDR3 comprises 13 residues. V was pared by 5 bases and J by 5 bases, with 10 bases between. Germline CDR1 reads SGHTA; CDR2 reads FQGNSA. CDR3: CASSPDTYQPQHF. CDR3 DNA: TGTGCCAGCAGCCCGGACACATATCAGCCCCAGCATTTT. The full variable domain, in which reference TRBV7-2 and TRBJ1-5 provide the parts outside the CDR3, is GAGVSQSPSNKVTEKGKDVELRCDPISGHTALYWYRQSLGQGLEFLIYFQGNSAPDKSGLPSDRFSAERTGGSVSTLTIQRTQQEDSAVYLCASSPDTYQPQHFGDGTRLSIL.

The chain carries TRBV4-1 and TRBJ2-7, with D possibly TRBD1 on 5 matching bases. This CDR3 is built from 15 residues. Looked up from germline, CDR1 is MGHRA and CDR2 is YSYEKL. V lost 1 base to trimming and J lost 2 bases, with 12 bases between them. CDR3 nucleotides: TGCGCCAGCAGCCAAGGGACACTACCAGCCTACGAGCAGTACTTC. It encodes CASSQGTLPAYEQYF.

The CDR3 loop is CASSAGLARYEQYF. As DNA, the CDR3 is TGTGCCAGCAGCGCCGGACTAGCCAGATACGAGCAGTACTTC. V is TRBV13 and J is TRBJ2-7; 8 bases align to TRBD2. Germline assignment: CDR1 PRHDT and CDR2 FYEKMQ (reference sequence). The J segment lost 4 bases and the V segment lost 5 bases, leaving 7 bases of the junction unmatched. The CDR3 covers 14 residues.

This chain joins TRBV5-1 and TRBJ2-5, with D possibly being TRBD2 (5 bases). The length of the CDR3 is 14 residues. V lost 0 bases to trimming and J lost 4 bases, with 10 bases between them. The germline CDR1 and CDR2 sequences are SGHRS and YFSETQ. CDR3 DNA sequence: TGCGCCAGCAGCTTGGGGACTGCGAGAGAGACCCAGTACTTC. Amino acids: CASSLGTARETQYF. Full variable domain (remainder filled in from reference TRBV5-1 and TRBJ2-5): KAGVTQTPRYLIKTRGQQVTLSCSPISGHRSVSWYQQTPGQGLQFLFEYFSETQRNKGNFPGRFSGRQFSNSRSEMNVSTLELGDSALYLCASSLGTARETQYFGPGTRLLVL.

The chain combines TRBV29-1 with TRBJ2-3, with unresolved D. The V and J ends lost 5 bases and 3 bases respectively, with 3 bases between them. The CDR3 is made up of 10 amino acids. Germline V gene sequence: CDR1 SQVTM, CDR2 ANQGSEA. CDR3 sequence: CSVSTDTQYF. The CDR3 nucleotides read TGCAGCGTTTCTACAGATACGCAGTATTTT.

V usage is TRBV7-8 and J usage is TRBJ2-5, with D perhaps matching TRBD1 (5 bases). V was pared by 5 bases and J by 2 bases, with 9 bases between. Germline CDR1 and CDR2: SGHVS and FQNEAQ. CDR3 size: 13 residues. The CDR3 DNA sequence: TGTGCCAGCAGCCAAGGGGTTCAAGAGACCCAGTACTTC. Translation gives CASSQGVQETQYF.

The J gene is TRBJ2-1, the V gene TRBV7-6; D remains ambiguous. Germline CDR1 is SGHVS and CDR2 is FNYEAQ. Trimming removed 8 bases at V and 5 bases at J, with 7 bases between. CDR3 size: 11 residues. Written as DNA, the CDR3 is TGTGCCAGCGGGGATAACAATGAGCAGTTCTTC. This encodes CASGDNNEQFF.